The next 31 T cell receptor beta chains were all read from a single sample in a study of cytomegalovirus exposure and HLA in healthy donors. The PCR employed 60 Vbeta primers together with 13 Jbeta primers. Measured with immunoSEQ multiplex PCR; TCRdb has only the in-frame clones, and not every one. The data contain some 94,000 clones, just under 70% of them singletons. The sample consisted of PBMCs. These receptors were collected from a man aged 50 or older in good health and CMV-seronegative.

This rearrangement joins TRBV6-1 to TRBJ1-2; 10 nucleotides align to TRBD1. V trimming: 5 bases; J trimming: 8 bases; junction bases outside the gene matches: 8. The CDR3 spans 14 residues. The germline V gene has CDR1 MNHNS and CDR2 SASEGT. The CDR3 sequence: CASSWAGTGEGYTF. The CDR3 region has the DNA TGTGCCAGCAGTTGGGCCGGGACAGGGGAAGGCTACACCTTC.

The chain has TRBV5-1 and TRBJ2-2; 10 positions agree with TRBD1. The V and J ends lost 5 bases and 4 bases, in that order; junction bases with no gene match: 5. CDR1 SGHRS and CDR2 YFSETQ come from the germline V gene. This CDR3 is 15 amino acids long. CDR3 in amino acids: CASRNRQGATGELFF. The CDR3 region has the DNA TGCGCCAGCAGGAATAGACAGGGGGCCACCGGGGAGCTGTTTTTT.

This clone was recorded only once. The chain recombines TRBV7-2 with TRBJ2-5; D may be TRBD2 (6 bases). CDR3 length: 15 residues. V lost 7 bases and J 4 bases, leaving 19 bases between the germline ends. Per germline, CDR1 SGHTA and CDR2 FQGNSA. CDR3 region: CASTQLRASAETQYF. CDR3 DNA sequence: TGTGCCAGCACCCAATTACGGGCTAGCGCAGAGACCCAGTACTTC.

The CDR3 reads CASSLTGGTNEKLFF. DNA for the CDR3: TGCGCCAGCAGCCTAACAGGGGGCACTAATGAAAAACTGTTTTTT. This chain connects TRBV5-1 to TRBJ1-4; 9 nucleotides align to TRBD1. V gave up 4 bases and J gave up 2 bases; unmatched junction bases: 3. Germline lookup yields CDR1 SGHRS and CDR2 YFSETQ. CDR3 length equals 15 residues.

The chain combines TRBV4-1 with TRBJ2-1, with D possibly matching TRBD2 (5 bases). Germline-derived CDR1 and CDR2 are MGHRA and YSYEKL. This CDR3 region has 16 residues. V lost 2 bases and J 5 bases, leaving 16 bases between the germline ends. The CDR3 loop is CASSQMESGGHNEQFF. CDR3 nucleotide sequence: TGCGCCAGCAGCCAAATGGAAAGCGGAGGACACAATGAGCAGTTCTTC.

The V gene is TRBV6-6, the J gene TRBJ2-7; D might be TRBD1 (6 bases). Trimming took 5 bases from V and 5 from J, leaving 16 bases between them. The CDR3 spans 14 residues. Looked up from germline, CDR1 is MNHNY and CDR2 is SVGAGI (reference sequence). The CDR3 DNA reads TGTGCCAGCAGTCCGGGACATGGAGTAAACGAGCAGTACTTC. Translating it yields CASSPGHGVNEQYF.

This chain joins TRBV15 and TRBJ1-4; D is ambiguous. Trimming left V 5 bases short and J 8 bases short, with 15 bases between. The CDR3 is 14 amino acids. Germline CDR1 is LNHNV and CDR2 is YYDKDF (reference sequence). The CDR3 sequence: CATSAGPNGEKLFF. The DNA of the CDR3 is TGTGCCACCAGCGCGGGCCCCAATGGGGAAAAACTGTTTTTT.

V and J are TRBV7-2 and TRBJ1-2; TRBD1 is a possible D gene (5 bases). CDR1 and CDR2 (germline): SGHTA, FQGNSA. The CDR3 extends over 13 amino acids. V was clipped by 3 bases and J by 6 bases, with 11 bases between them. The DNA for the CDR3 is TGTGCCAGCAGCTTTATGGGGGGAGATGGCTACACCTTC. Protein: CASSFMGGDGYTF.

V and J are TRBV30 and TRBJ1-2; weak D call: TRBD1 (5 bases). The V end was cut by 2 bases, the J end by 8 bases, with 21 bases between. The CDR3 loop spans 15 amino acids. Germline V gives CDR1 GTSNPN, CDR2 SVGIG (reference sequence). CDR3 sequence (DNA): TGTGCCTGGAGTTTGCGAGACAGACTTTTTATGGGCTACACCTTC. It specifies CAWSLRDRLFMGYTF.

V and J are TRBV30 and TRBJ1-6; 9 bases agree with TRBD1. Per the germline V gene, CDR1 is GTSNPN and CDR2 is SVGIG (reference sequence). The CDR3 is made up of 19 amino acids. After removal of 2 bases from V and 4 bases from J, the junction contained 15 bases not matched to a gene. CDR3 loop: CAWSRDREVLDRYNSPLHF. The DNA for the CDR3 is TGTGCCTGGAGTCGGGACAGGGAAGTACTTGACCGGTATAATTCACCCCTCCACTTT.

The rearrangement links TRBV7-8 to TRBJ1-1; perhaps TRBD1 as D (5 bases). Germline CDR1 reads SGHVS; CDR2 reads FQNEAQ. This CDR3 comprises 13 residues. V lost 5 bases, J lost 10 bases, and 17 bases lay in between. CDR3 bases: TGTGCCAGCAGCCTACACTGGGGGGTAGTAGCTTTCTTT. It specifies CASSLHWGVVAFF.

The chain has TRBV14 and TRBJ2-1; 8 positions match TRBD2. This CDR3 region has 16 residues. Germline CDR1 SGHDN, CDR2 FVKESK. Trimming cost V 1 base and J 6 bases; bases outside gene matches: 8. CDR3 loop: CASSQGPGRAGNEQFF. The CDR3 region has the DNA TGTGCCAGCAGCCAAGGGCCCGGGAGGGCGGGCAATGAGCAGTTCTTC.

The CDR3 sequence: CATSTQGPHQPQHF. CDR3 coding DNA: TGTGCCACCTCAACCCAGGGGCCGCATCAGCCCCAGCATTTT. The chain has TRBV27 and TRBJ1-5; TRBD1 might be the D (6 bases). The CDR3 covers 14 residues. The germline CDR1 and CDR2 sequences are MNHEY and SMNVEV (reference sequence). Trimming took 10 bases from V and 5 from J, leaving 18 bases between them.

The chain links TRBV19 to TRBJ1-1; 10 bases are a match to TRBD1. Germline V gene lookup returns CDR1 LNHDA and CDR2 SQIVND (reference sequence). With V trimmed by 3 bases and J by 2 bases, 9 bases remained unmatched. The CDR3 has 17 amino acids. Written as DNA, the CDR3 is TGTGCCAGTAGTATCAGGGACAGGGGCGCCGGTAACACTGAAGCTTTCTTT. This translates into CASSIRDRGAGNTEAFF.

This chain uses TRBV2 with TRBJ2-5; the match to TRBD1 covers 9 bases. CDR3 size: 13 residues. Germline V gives CDR1 SNHLY, CDR2 FYNNEI. The ends lost 10 bases at V and 5 bases at J; junction bases unmatched: 8. CDR3 bases: TGTGCCACTGGACAGGGGCTTGGCGAGACCCAGTACTTC. It codes for CATGQGLGETQYF.

The chain has TRBV9 and TRBJ2-1, with TRBD2 as a possible D gene (6 bases). The germline gives CDR1 SGDLS, CDR2 YYNGEE. The CDR3 contains 16 residues. V was cut by 0 bases and J by 10 bases, with 20 bases left in between. The CDR3 nucleotides are TGTGCCAGCAGCGTAGTCGAACGGGGAGGCTCCTGGGAGCAGTTCTTC. Its protein is CASSVVERGGSWEQFF.

This clone was observed a handful of times. V is TRBV30 and J is TRBJ2-3; the D gene is possibly TRBD1 (6 bases). The V end was cut by 1 base, the J end by 9 bases, with 11 bases between. Germline CDR1 reads GTSNPN; CDR2 reads SVGIG (reference sequence). The CDR3 has 12 residues. The CDR3: CAWSAARGTQYF. The CDR3 region has the DNA TGTGCCTGGAGTGCCGCTAGGGGGACGCAGTATTTT.

The chain links TRBV7-9 to TRBJ1-4; TRBD1 agrees at 9 bases. The CDR3 contains 14 residues. Germline V gives CDR1 SEHNR, CDR2 FQNEAQ (reference sequence). With V trimmed by 5 bases and J by 7 bases, 5 bases remained unmatched. The CDR3 DNA reads TGTGCCAGCAGCCGACAGGGGGGAGGTGAAAAACTGTTTTTT. Protein product: CASSRQGGGEKLFF.

As DNA, the CDR3 is TGTGCCAGCATCCGGGGCAGGGGGTTTGGAAACACCATATATTTT. It yields the protein CASIRGRGFGNTIYF. This rearrangement joins TRBV6-5 to TRBJ1-3, with 7 bases lining up with TRBD1. The germline gives CDR1 MNHEY, CDR2 SVGAGI. The CDR3 spans 15 residues. V lost 7 bases, J lost 3 bases, and 9 bases stayed unmatched.

The chain uses TRBV7-9 and TRBJ1-1; no reliable D call. The germline V gene has CDR1 SEHNR and CDR2 FQNEAQ (reference sequence). V dropped 1 base and J dropped 1 base, with 10 bases sitting between them. The CDR3 has 15 residues. The DNA for the CDR3 is TGTGCCAGCAGCTTAGAAACTGGAGAGAACACTGAAGCTTTCTTT. Residues: CASSLETGENTEAFF.

Turning to this clone: This is likely a read error, given that the CDR3 carries no conserved phenylalanine or tryptophan at its end. The V and J genes are TRBV4-1 and TRBJ1-1; maybe TRBD1 (5 bases). The V gene's germline CDR1 is MGHRA and CDR2 YSYEKL. The CDR3 runs 14 residues. Trimming removed 3 bases at V and 7 bases at J, with 15 bases between. For the CDR3, the DNA is TGCGCCAGCAGCCACCCCCTGAAGGGGTATGAAGCTTTCGTT. It encodes CASSHPLKGYEAFV.

The chain combines TRBV6-5 with TRBJ1-2; tentatively, D is TRBD1 (5 bases). Germline V gene data show CDR1 as MNHEY and CDR2 as SVGAGI. The CDR3 consists of 16 residues. V gave up 0 bases and J gave up 6 bases, with 17 bases separating them. CDR3 amino acids: CASSYSIWARVDGYTF. For the CDR3, the DNA is TGTGCCAGCAGTTACTCGATATGGGCCAGGGTGGATGGCTACACCTTC.

This chain connects TRBV5-4 to TRBJ2-3; 9 positions agree with TRBD1. Trimming removed 0 bases from V and 9 bases from J; junction bases left unmatched: 11. The CDR3 is 16 residues long. Germline loops: CDR1 SGHNT, CDR2 YYREEE (reference sequence). CDR3 region: CASSLGGQGGGETQYF. CDR3 bases: TGTGCCAGCAGCTTGGGGGGACAGGGAGGTGGGGAGACGCAGTATTTT.

The V and J genes are TRBV5-4 and TRBJ1-1; 7 bases map to TRBD1. CDR1 and CDR2 from the germline V gene are SGHNT and YYREEE (reference sequence). V dropped 4 bases and J dropped 0; count of bases not matched to a gene: 6. This CDR3 has 15 amino acids. The CDR3 DNA follows: TGTGCCAGCAGCGGGTGGGGGACAGTGAACACTGAAGCTTTCTTT. This sequence encodes CASSGWGTVNTEAFF.

This clone came up a few times. V gene TRBV10-3 combines with J gene TRBJ2-7; TRBD1 matches at 8 bases. The trim removed 4 bases at V and 0 bases at J, leaving 2 bases unmatched. The CDR3 is 14 residues long. The germline V gene has CDR1 ENHRY and CDR2 SYGVKD. The CDR3: CAISGTGSSYEQYF. CDR3 bases: TGTGCCATCAGTGGGACAGGGAGCTCCTACGAGCAGTACTTC.

The DNA for the CDR3 is TGTGCCTGGAGTTTCGGTATCTCTGGGGCCAACGTCCTGACTTTC. Residues: CAWSFGISGANVLTF. The chain combines TRBV30 with TRBJ2-6; D not certain. The CDR3 spans 15 residues. V lost 2 bases, J lost 0 bases, and 8 bases lay in between. Germline CDR1 and CDR2: GTSNPN and SVGIG (reference sequence).

This clone has a handful of counts. This chain uses TRBV19 with TRBJ1-2; 8 nucleotides agree with TRBD1. The junction had 9 bases not matched to a gene; V was cut back by 8 bases and J by 4 bases. CDR3 length equals 14 residues. Germline assignment: CDR1 LNHDA and CDR2 SQIVND (reference sequence). CDR3 nucleotides: TGTGCCAGTTCCGAGACAGGGGAGGCCTATGGCTACACCTTC. It codes for CASSETGEAYGYTF.

The J gene is TRBJ2-3, the V gene TRBV5-1; TRBD1 agrees at 8 bases. V lost 4 bases and J lost 6; bases outside the gene matches: 4. Germline CDR1 is SGHRS and CDR2 is YFSETQ. CDR3 length: 13 residues. CDR3 sequence (DNA): TGCGCCAGCAGCAACCAGGGGGCGGATACGCAGTATTTT. This gives the protein CASSNQGADTQYF.

The rearrangement uses TRBV6-6 and TRBJ2-7; 7 bases are shared with TRBD1. The germline CDR1 and CDR2 sequences are MNHNY and SVGAGI (reference sequence). CDR3 size: 13 residues. V gave up 5 bases and J gave up 3 bases; unmatched junction bases: 4. In DNA form, the CDR3 reads TGTGCCAGCAGTCGCCGACAGGGCTACGAGCAGTACGTC. It yields the protein CASSRRQGYEQYV.

The chain has TRBV25-1 and TRBJ2-5; no reliable D call. There are 15 residues in the CDR3. V lost 0 bases to trimming and J lost 3 bases, with 11 bases between them. From germline, CDR1 is MGHDK and CDR2 SYGVNS. The CDR3 DNA sequence: TGTGCCAGCAGTGAATATCCGCGAATCGAAGAGACCCAGTACTTC. It translates to CASSEYPRIEETQYF.

CDR3 residues: CASSAETGGDTEAFF. CDR3 in DNA: TGTGCCAGCAGTGCCGAGACAGGGGGGGACACTGAAGCTTTCTTT. The gene calls are TRBV6-5 and TRBJ1-1, with TRBD1 matching over 9 bases. Losses at the gene ends were 5 bases for V and 3 bases for J; bases not matched to a gene: 7. The germline V gene encodes CDR1 MNHEY and CDR2 SVGAGI. This CDR3 is built from 15 residues.